These 8 T cell receptor beta chains came from one sample sequenced in a study of blood T cells in healthy people across ages. A second PCR of about 7 to 12 cycles used a sample-barcoded 5' primer and a J-beta primer mix. In TCRdb, the 5' RACE reads were re-called with MiXCR into one record per CDR3 protein. The sample has about 830,000 distinct CDR3 sequences, approximately 67% seen once. Sequenced material: blood. These receptors came from a man aged 30 to 39 in good health.

The genes are TRBV7-9 and TRBJ1-5; 7 bases match TRBD1. The J segment lost 4 bases and the V segment lost 1 base, leaving 4 bases of the junction unmatched. Germline CDR1 is SEHNR and CDR2 is FQNEAQ (reference sequence). The CDR3 is 15 amino acids. DNA for the CDR3: TGTGCCAGCAGCTTAGACGCAGGGGGGAATCAGCCCCAGCATTTT. Translating gives CASSLDAGGNQPQHF.

The gene calls are TRBV2 and TRBJ1-4; 10 nucleotides align to TRBD1. Germline lookup yields CDR1 SNHLY and CDR2 FYNNEI. This CDR3 region has 14 residues. With V trimmed by 4 bases and J by 11 bases, 7 bases remained unmatched. The CDR3 spells CASSAGQGPRKLFF. The CDR3 DNA sequence: TGTGCCAGCAGTGCGGGACAGGGGCCTCGGAAACTGTTTTTT.

The chain combines TRBV30 with TRBJ2-5; D ambiguous. Trimming took 2 bases from V and 1 from J, leaving 11 bases between them. The CDR3 is made up of 14 amino acids. CDR1 is GTSNPN and CDR2 is SVGIG in the germline V gene (reference sequence). The CDR3: CAWSSPGRQETQYF. DNA for the CDR3: TGTGCCTGGAGTTCCCCGGGTCGCCAAGAGACCCAGTACTTC.

The chain recombines TRBV20-1 with TRBJ2-1, with 7 bases lining up with TRBD2. Germline loops: CDR1 DFQATT, CDR2 SNEGSKA (reference sequence). The CDR3 totals 15 residues. The ends lost 0 bases at V and 3 bases at J; junction bases unmatched: 5. The CDR3: CSARDFQRDYNEQFF. CDR3 nucleotides: TGCAGTGCTAGAGATTTCCAGCGGGACTACAATGAGCAGTTCTTC.

The rearrangement links TRBV20-1 to TRBJ2-7; 9 nucleotides match TRBD1. The CDR3 runs 17 residues. V lost 6 bases, J lost 1 base, and 16 bases stayed unmatched. Germline values: CDR1 DFQATT, CDR2 SNEGSKA (reference sequence). The CDR3 protein is CSAVDRGTGSGSYEQYF. The DNA for the CDR3 is TGCAGTGCCGTGGACAGGGGAACTGGGAGCGGATCCTACGAGCAGTACTTC.

This clonotype was seen a handful of times. The rearrangement uses TRBV28 and TRBJ2-7; maybe TRBD1 (6 bases). Germline CDR1 MDHEN, CDR2 SYDVKM. The CDR3 extends over 12 amino acids. With 6 bases removed from V and 4 bases from J, the gap between germline ends came to 10 bases. The CDR3 bases are TGTGCCAGCAGCCCCGGACAGTACGAGCAGTACTTC. This gives the protein CASSPGQYEQYF.

The chain combines TRBV9 with TRBJ1-2; no firm D call. Germline V gene sequence: CDR1 SGDLS, CDR2 YYNGEE. The CDR3 contains 15 residues. The germline V and J ends were trimmed by 2 bases and 3 bases, with 14 bases remaining between them. CDR3 in amino acids: CASSVNTVRDYGYTF. CDR3 sequence (DNA): TGTGCCAGCAGCGTCAACACCGTAAGGGACTATGGCTACACCTTC.

The J gene is TRBJ2-4, the V gene TRBV12-3 or TRBV12-4; 10 bases line up with TRBD1. Matching the DNA end better, TRBJ2-7 makes the J call doubtful. The CDR3 contains 14 residues. The CDR3, as DNA: TGTGCCAGCAGTCCCGGGACAGGGGACCACGAGCAGTACTTC. This encodes CASSPGTGDHEQYF.